The T cell receptor beta chain described here comes from a study of T cells in Graves' hyperthyroidism and ophthalmopathy. Study context: Peripheral blood was acquired at first diagnosis, ahead of any therapy whatsoever. Points from the study as a whole: Ophthalmopathy cases were set apart from stable hyperthyroidism by a 13 V-J model.

This CDR3 is 13 amino acids long. CDR1 and CDR2 (germline): GTSNPN, SVGIG (reference sequence). The V end lost 0 bases, the J end lost 4 bases, and 7 bases lay between the germline ends. With duration under 3 months, ophthalmopathy was active: Clinical Activity Score at least 3, NOSPECS at least 4. Clinical symptoms, serum thyroxine and TRAb, thyroid ultrasound and orbital computed tomography were used for the diagnoses. This clonotype was seen many times. Its antigen is unidentified. Amplified TCR beta CDR3 regions came from RNA transcripts. HTBI primers were employed in a first-round RT-PCR of the TCR CDR3. MiXCR, applied by TCRdb to the multiplex PCR reads, yields one record per CDR3 protein. The sample gives a few hundred thousand distinct CDR3 sequences, about a sixth of which show up once; just over 55% is in the top ten.

The sequencing sample was made of blood. The chain recombines TRBV30 with TRBJ1-5; D is ambiguous. The receptor's source is a woman aged 60-75 years with Graves' ophthalmopathy. As DNA, the CDR3 is TGTGCCTGGAGTGTAACATCAAATCAGCCCCAGCATTTT. Protein product: CAWSVTSNQPQHF.